Listed here are 28 T cell receptor beta chains from one sample, sequenced in a study of shared clonotypes between healthy human individuals. TCRdb's copy holds only in-frame clones and misses some; the assay was immunoSEQ multiplex PCR. The sample yields nearly 1,000,000 clones, approximately 80% seen once. The sample taken for sequencing was memory CD4+ T cells sorted from blood. Subset indicated: CD45RA-negative fraction. All receptors come from a man aged 18-30 years in good health.

This chain links TRBV4-1 with TRBJ2-5, with TRBD2 matching over 16 bases. The ends lost 1 base at V and 5 bases at J; junction bases unmatched: 4. The CDR3 extends over 17 amino acids. CDR1 MGHRA and CDR2 YSYEKL come from the germline V gene. The CDR3 coding sequence is TGCGCCAGCAGCCAAGTGGTGGGACTAGCGGGGGGGGAGACCCAGTACTTC. Translated: CASSQVVGLAGGETQYF.

This clone has only one observation. The chain recombines TRBV4-2 with TRBJ2-7; D remains ambiguous. The CDR3 is 14 amino acids. Trimming removed 1 base from V and 0 bases from J, with 7 bases in between. Germline CDR1 is LGHNA and CDR2 is YNFKEQ. CDR3 nucleotides: TGTGCCAGCAGCCAAGCGCCTAGCTCCTACGAGCAGTACTTC. This translates into CASSQAPSSYEQYF.

The V and J genes are TRBV30 and TRBJ2-3, with 12 bases identical to TRBD2. After removal of 7 bases from V and 7 bases from J, the junction contained 9 bases not matched to a gene. Per the germline V gene, CDR1 is GTSNPN and CDR2 is SVGIG (reference sequence). The CDR3 runs to 14 residues. The CDR3 DNA is TGTGCCTTTACGACTAGCGGGGGTGAATATACGCAGTATTTT. Its translation: CAFTTSGGEYTQYF.

The chain couples TRBV4-1 to TRBJ2-3; D is unresolved. Per germline, CDR1 MGHRA and CDR2 YSYEKL. The length of the CDR3 is 12 residues. V lost 1 base and J 9 bases, leaving 8 bases between the germline ends. The CDR3 nucleotides read TGCGCCAGCAGCCAAGGGCTTGGAACGCAGTATTTT. Protein: CASSQGLGTQYF.

The CDR3 DNA sequence: TGTGCCAGCAGCTTAATTGTACACAATGAGCAGTTCTTC. As protein: CASSLIVHNEQFF. V and J are TRBV7-2 and TRBJ2-1, with D unclear. This CDR3 region has 13 residues. The germline V and J ends were trimmed by 2 bases and 5 bases, with 7 bases remaining between them. Germline V CDR1 and CDR2: SGHTA, FQGNSA.

The rearrangement links TRBV9 to TRBJ2-5, with TRBD2 matching over 9 bases. With V trimmed by 4 bases and J by 0 bases, 4 bases remained unmatched. There are 15 residues in the CDR3. Germline V gene sequence: CDR1 SGDLS, CDR2 YYNGEE. The chain's CDR3 is CASSRSSGDQETQYF. CDR3 nucleotides: TGTGCCAGCAGCAGGTCTAGCGGGGACCAAGAGACCCAGTACTTC.

CDR3 in amino acids: CASSYPLGSLTGYTF. CDR3 sequence (DNA): TGTGCCAGCAGTTACCCCCTTGGCAGCCTTACGGGCTACACCTTC. The V gene is TRBV28, the J gene TRBJ1-2, with D uncertain. The length of the CDR3 is 15 residues. V was shortened by 4 bases and J by 8 bases, with 20 bases between the two germline ends. The V gene's germline CDR1 is MDHEN and CDR2 SYDVKM.

The V gene is TRBV18, the J gene TRBJ2-7; D unclear. Trimming cost V 2 bases and J 4 bases, with 9 bases left between them. CDR1 and CDR2 (germline): KGHSH, LQKENI. This CDR3 has 13 residues. The CDR3 loop is CASSPNSHYEQYF. DNA for the CDR3: TGTGCCAGCTCACCAAATTCGCATTACGAGCAGTACTTC.

The CDR3 sequence: CAISEGREGSTDTQYF. The CDR3 DNA is TGTGCCATCAGTGAGGGCAGGGAGGGTTCCACAGATACGCAGTATTTT. The chain uses TRBV10-3 and TRBJ2-3, with 7 bases that match TRBD2. The germline V gene has CDR1 ENHRY and CDR2 SYGVKD. Trimming at V came to 2 bases and at J to 2 bases, leaving 7 bases not matched to a gene. The CDR3 runs 16 residues.

The chain employs TRBV9 and TRBJ1-4, with 7 bases identical to TRBD1. Germline CDR1 is SGDLS and CDR2 is YYNGEE. The CDR3 is 15 amino acids. The trim removed 2 bases at V and 7 bases at J, leaving 8 bases unmatched. This chain's CDR3 is CASSVRTGPSEKLFF. The CDR3 DNA sequence: TGTGCCAGCAGCGTGAGGACAGGTCCGAGTGAAAAACTGTTTTTT. The whole variable domain, filled in from reference TRBV9 and TRBJ1-4, reads DSGVTQTPKHLITATGQRVTLRCSPRSGDLSVYWYQQSLDQGLQFLIQYYNGEERAKGNILERFSAQQFPDLHSELNLSSLELGDSALYFCASSVRTGPSEKLFFGSGTQLSVL.

V usage is TRBV29-1 and J usage is TRBJ1-2, with a tentative D call TRBD1 (6 bases). There are 12 residues in the CDR3. The germline gives CDR1 SQVTM, CDR2 ANQGSEA. Trimming removed 5 bases at V and 3 bases at J, with 10 bases between. The CDR3 region is CSVMTGDYGYTF. CDR3 DNA sequence: TGCAGCGTTATGACAGGAGACTATGGCTACACCTTC.

V and J are TRBV5-6 and TRBJ2-5; 9 bases agree with TRBD1. CDR3 size: 16 residues. Trimming removed 0 bases from V and 4 bases from J; junction bases left unmatched: 7. Germline V gene sequence: CDR1 SGHDT, CDR2 YYEEEE. CDR3 nucleotide sequence: TGTGCCAGCAGCTTGGGGGGACAGGGTATGGTAGAGACCCAGTACTTC. Translating gives CASSLGGQGMVETQYF.

V is TRBV6-4 and J is TRBJ2-1; D remains ambiguous. The germline V gene has CDR1 MRHNA and CDR2 SNTAGT. The CDR3 consists of 13 residues. Trimming removed 6 bases at V and 10 bases at J, with 16 bases between. CDR3 sequence (DNA): TGTGCCAGCAGCACATCGACGGCCACGGAGCAGTTCTTC. Encoded protein: CASSTSTATEQFF.

V and J are TRBV7-9 and TRBJ1-1; TRBD1 is a possible D gene (6 bases). Germline loops: CDR1 SEHNR, CDR2 FQNEAQ (reference sequence). The CDR3 is 15 amino acids. V dropped 1 base and J dropped 1 base, with 10 bases sitting between them. As DNA, the CDR3 is TGTGCCAGCAGCTTAGTAGACAGGCAGAACACTGAAGCTTTCTTT. Translation gives CASSLVDRQNTEAFF.

The rearrangement uses TRBV11-1 and TRBJ2-1, with 9 bases matching TRBD2. In germline, CDR1 is SGHAT, CDR2 FQDESV (reference sequence). With V trimmed by 5 bases and J by 6 bases, 20 bases remained unmatched. The CDR3 extends over 19 amino acids. The CDR3 DNA reads as TGTGCCAGCAGCCGGGGCATGGCTAGCGGGAATCCGCCACGCAATGAGCAGTTCTTC. It translates to CASSRGMASGNPPRNEQFF.

In this sample, this clone turned up many times. Germline is not matched at one junction end, which may reflect a read error. V gene TRBV6-5 combines with J gene TRBJ2-5; D may be TRBD1 (6 bases). Germline V gene lookup returns CDR1 MNHEY and CDR2 SVGAGI. The CDR3 consists of 15 residues. The CDR3 loop reads CASSHSGQTQETQYF. In nucleotides, the CDR3 is TGTGCCAGCAGTCACTCCGGACAGACCCAAGAGACCCAGTACTTC.

The chain combines TRBV6-6 with TRBJ1-5; 7 bases agree with TRBD1. The CDR3 length is 14 residues. Trimming removed 6 bases from V and 7 bases from J; junction bases left unmatched: 9. Germline V gene data show CDR1 as MNHNY and CDR2 as SVGAGI (reference sequence). The CDR3 DNA sequence: TGTGCCAGCAGGCCACCTACAGGGGAGCAGCCCCAGCATTTT. It yields the protein CASRPPTGEQPQHF.

The gene calls are TRBV5-1 and TRBJ2-5, with 14 bases identical to TRBD2. Trimming at V came to 4 bases and at J to 1 base, leaving 6 bases not matched to a gene. The CDR3 loop spans 17 amino acids. The germline V gene encodes CDR1 SGHRS and CDR2 YFSETQ. CDR3 region: CASSAGLAGASQETQYF. The DNA of the CDR3 is TGCGCCAGCAGCGCGGGACTAGCGGGGGCCTCCCAAGAGACCCAGTACTTC.

The chain recombines TRBV7-9 with TRBJ1-6; TRBD1 matches 8 bases. Germline V gene data show CDR1 as SEHNR and CDR2 as FQNEAQ (reference sequence). V lost 7 bases to trimming and J lost 7 bases; unmatched junction nucleotides: 12. CDR3 length: 16 amino acids. This CDR3 is CASTNPQGARNSPLHF. In DNA form, the CDR3 reads TGTGCCAGCACCAACCCCCAGGGGGCAAGGAATTCACCCCTCCACTTT.

The chain has TRBV5-1 and TRBJ1-5; 9 bases align to TRBD1. The germline V gene has CDR1 SGHRS and CDR2 YFSETQ. The CDR3 is made up of 20 amino acids. Germline trimming cut 0 bases from V and 6 bases from J; bases unmatched to any gene: 19. The CDR3 DNA reads as TGCGCCAGCAGCTTGGCCGGACGGACAGGGGTACTCCCCGGGATTCAGCCCCAGCATTTT. Protein: CASSLAGRTGVLPGIQPQHF.

V gene TRBV19 combines with J gene TRBJ1-5; 9 bases agree with TRBD1. Trimming removed 8 bases from V and 7 bases from J; junction bases left unmatched: 12. The length of the CDR3 is 15 residues. Germline-derived CDR1 and CDR2 are LNHDA and SQIVND (reference sequence). This CDR3 is CASCRLGTGSQPQHF. The CDR3 nucleotides are TGTGCCAGTTGCCGATTAGGGACAGGGAGCCAGCCCCAGCATTTT.

This clone was counted between two and nine times. The J gene is TRBJ1-2, the V gene TRBV28, with D unresolved. The germline V gene encodes CDR1 MDHEN and CDR2 SYDVKM. CDR3 length: 18 residues. The V end was cut by 4 bases, the J end by 2 bases, with 23 bases between. The CDR3 reads CASSSTITAQRLNYGYTF. CDR3 DNA sequence: TGTGCCAGCAGTTCAACCATCACAGCCCAGCGCCTCAACTATGGCTACACCTTC.

The gene calls are TRBV6-6 and TRBJ2-2; TRBD2 aligns across 9 bases. Trimming at V came to 2 bases and at J to 7 bases, leaving 8 bases not matched to a gene. The CDR3 totals 16 residues. CDR1 MNHNY and CDR2 SVGAGI come from the germline V gene (reference sequence). The CDR3 protein is CASSYALAGLVGELFF. The CDR3 region has the DNA TGTGCCAGCAGTTACGCCCTAGCGGGACTGGTCGGGGAGCTGTTTTTT.

The CDR3 DNA sequence: TGCAGCGTTATATCCGGGACAGGGTCTCAGACCCAGTACTTC. It specifies CSVISGTGSQTQYF. The V gene is TRBV29-1, the J gene TRBJ2-5, with 9 bases identical to TRBD1. V was clipped by 5 bases and J by 6 bases; unmatched bases: 10. Germline V gene sequence: CDR1 SQVTM, CDR2 ANQGSEA. This CDR3 region has 14 residues.

This clone showed up just a few times. V is TRBV14 and J is TRBJ2-5; 7 bases align to TRBD1. The CDR3 has 14 residues. V lost 2 bases, J lost 5 bases, and 5 bases stayed unmatched. The germline CDR1 and CDR2 sequences are SGHDN and FVKESK. The CDR3 reads CASSQSTGWETQYF. Here the CDR3 DNA reads TGTGCCAGCAGCCAATCGACAGGGTGGGAGACCCAGTACTTC.

The sample holds one count of this clone. This rearrangement joins TRBV25-1 to TRBJ1-2; the match to TRBD1 covers 8 bases. J lost 6 bases, V lost 9 bases, and 9 bases had no gene match. Germline V gene lookup returns CDR1 MGHDK and CDR2 SYGVNS. CDR3 size: 13 residues. This CDR3 is CASHADRADGYTF. The CDR3 DNA reads as TGTGCCAGTCACGCGGACAGGGCGGATGGCTACACCTTC.

V gene TRBV19 combines with J gene TRBJ1-5, with D unclear. The V end lost 6 bases, the J end lost 13 bases, and 22 bases lay between the germline ends. Germline lookup yields CDR1 LNHDA and CDR2 SQIVND (reference sequence). The CDR3 covers 14 residues. The chain's CDR3 is CASREVGSSGGQHF. As DNA, the CDR3 is TGTGCCAGTAGGGAAGTGGGCAGTTCCGGAGGGCAGCATTTT.

This clone occurred once. The V call is TRBV10-3, the J call TRBJ1-2; D is unresolved. Germline assignment: CDR1 ENHRY and CDR2 SYGVKD. The CDR3 runs 14 residues. Deletions cut 0 bases from V and 4 bases from J, with 9 bases between. The CDR3 DNA reads as TGTGCCATCAGTGAGTCGGGGAGGAGCTATGGCTACACCTTC. Translated: CAISESGRSYGYTF.